These T cell receptor beta chains were read from a single sample in a study of blood T cell repertoires in COVID-19. Only in-frame clones appear in the TCRdb table, and some are missing; sequencing was by immunoSEQ multiplex PCR. The sample has 220,000 or so clones, roughly 90% seen once. The specimen was PBMCs or T cells enriched from blood (not recorded which). These receptors originate from a man in his thirties or forties who had been exposed to COVID-19. Each CDR3 is given with its conserved first and last residue. A D gene is named only where the DNA matches it firmly. Only some rows state a clone size, as once, few, many or a class for expanded clones.

cdr3_aa cdr3_nt d_call j_call clone_size v_call
CASRRARDSPLHF TGTGCCAGTAGGAGGGCTCGAGATTCACCCCTCCACTTT - TRBJ1-6 - TRBV19
CASSQDSGGGQPQHF TGCGCCAGCAGCCAAGATTCAGGGGGCGGCCAGCCCCAGCATTTT TRBD1 TRBJ1-5 - TRBV4-3
CASSPELSNQPQHF TGTGCCAGCTCACCAGAACTGAGCAATCAGCCCCAGCATTTT - TRBJ1-5 - TRBV18
CASSSTGMNTEAFF TGTGCCAGCAGCTCGACAGGGATGAACACTGAAGCTTTCTTT TRBD1 TRBJ1-1 - TRBV11-2
CASSETPNYGYTF TGCGCCAGCAGTGAGACACCGAACTATGGCTACACCTTC - TRBJ1-2 - TRBV10-1
CASSPTHRGSSGNTIYF TGTGCCAGCAGTCCTACCCACAGGGGGAGCTCTGGAAACACCATATATTTT TRBD1 TRBJ1-3 - TRBV27
CSVDFLGEIKETQYF TGCAGCGTTGATTTCCTCGGGGAGATTAAGGAGACCCAGTACTTC - TRBJ2-5 - TRBV29-1
CSVGHSGGGTDTQYF TGCAGCGTCGGTCATAGCGGGGGAGGAACAGATACGCAGTATTTT TRBD2 TRBJ2-3 - TRBV29-1
CASSWVKQGPYNSPLHF TGTGCCAGCAGCTGGGTAAAACAGGGGCCCTATAATTCACCCCTCCACTTT TRBD1 TRBJ1-6 - TRBV11-2
CASRQQGWTGELFF TGTGCCAGCAGGCAACAGGGGTGGACCGGGGAGCTGTTTTTT TRBD1 TRBJ2-2 - TRBV3-1/TRBV3-2
CASSIGAAASTDTQYF TGTGCCAGTAGTATAGGAGCGGCTGCTAGCACAGATACGCAGTATTTT - TRBJ2-3 - TRBV19
CASSERAGEGGYTF TGTGCCAGCAGTGAACGGGCAGGGGAGGGTGGCTACACCTTC - TRBJ1-2 - TRBV6-1
CASSSQTGGHTEAFF TGTGCCAGCAGTTCACAGACAGGGGGCCACACTGAAGCTTTCTTT TRBD1 TRBJ1-1 - TRBV27
CASSFGDAGARSSPLHF TGTGCCAGCAGCTTCGGGGACGCAGGGGCGAGAAGTTCACCCCTCCACTTT - TRBJ1-6 - TRBV7-9
CASRTGTGVGSPLHF TGTGCCAGCAGAACGGGGACAGGGGTAGGGTCACCCCTCCACTTT TRBD1 TRBJ1-6 - TRBV6-5
CASIHWGRGYNQPQHF TGTGCCAGCATCCATTGGGGCAGGGGCTACAATCAGCCCCAGCATTTT - TRBJ1-5 - TRBV28
CAISVPLAGGTYGYTF TGTGCCATCAGTGTCCCCCTCGCGGGAGGGACCTATGGCTACACCTTC - TRBJ1-2 - TRBV10-3
CASRGAGSNQPQHF TGTGCCAGCAGAGGGGCTGGTAGCAATCAGCCCCAGCATTTT - TRBJ1-5 once TRBV28
CASSEGLRGGQPQHF TGTGCCAGCAGTGAAGGGCTACGGGGAGGGCAGCCCCAGCATTTT - TRBJ1-5 - TRBV2
CASSPTGTGPTEAFF TGCGCCAGCAGCCCAACCGGGACAGGGCCCACTGAAGCTTTCTTT TRBD1 TRBJ1-1 - TRBV4-3
CASSPIHLEQYF TGTGCCAGCAGCCCCATCCACCTAGAGCAGTACTTC - TRBJ2-7 - TRBV7-9
CASSQPRSSYEQYF TGCGCCAGCAGCCAACCCCGGAGCTCCTACGAGCAGTACTTC - TRBJ2-7 - TRBV4-1
CASSLVIGGAVDTQYF TGTGCCAGCAGCTTAGTCATTGGGGGGGCCGTCGATACGCAGTATTTT - TRBJ2-3 - TRBV7-6
CASRSILGTADGYTF TGCGCCAGCAGATCGATCTTAGGGACAGCAGATGGCTACACCTTC TRBD1 TRBJ1-2 - TRBV5-1
CASSETTSGAYNEQFF TGTGCCAGCAGTGAAACTACTAGCGGCGCATACAATGAGCAGTTCTTC TRBD2 TRBJ2-1 - TRBV2
CASSIRETQYF TGTGCCAGCAGCATCAGGGAGACCCAGTACTTC - TRBJ2-5 - TRBV5-6
CAWSAGRIEAFF TGTGCCTGGAGTGCAGGGCGGATAGAAGCTTTCTTT - TRBJ1-1 - TRBV30
CAWSLGLRSGNTIYF TGTGCCTGGAGTCTTGGACTGCGCTCTGGAAACACCATATATTTT - TRBJ1-3 - TRBV30
CASSLKRTSNSPLHF TGTGCCAGCAGCTTAAAACGGACTTCTAATTCACCCCTCCACTTT - TRBJ1-6 - TRBV11-2